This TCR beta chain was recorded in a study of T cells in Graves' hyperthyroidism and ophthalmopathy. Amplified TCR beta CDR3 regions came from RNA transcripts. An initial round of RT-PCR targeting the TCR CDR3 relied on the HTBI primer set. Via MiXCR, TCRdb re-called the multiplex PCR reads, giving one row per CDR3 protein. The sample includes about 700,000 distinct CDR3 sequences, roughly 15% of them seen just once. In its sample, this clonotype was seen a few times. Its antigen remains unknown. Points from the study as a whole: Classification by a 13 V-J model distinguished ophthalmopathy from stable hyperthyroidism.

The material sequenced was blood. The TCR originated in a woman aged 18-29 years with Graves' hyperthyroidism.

CDR3 sequence: CASRATGEAFF. The CDR3 nucleotides are TGTGCCAGCAGAGCGACAGGGGAAGCTTTCTTT. The rearrangement joins TRBV6-1 to TRBJ1-1; 7 bases are a match to TRBD1. The V segment lost 6 bases and the J segment 8 bases; nucleotides outside the gene matches: 3. Germline lookup yields CDR1 MNHNS and CDR2 SASEGT. This CDR3 has 11 residues.